This TCR beta chain is drawn from a study of T cells in Graves' hyperthyroidism and ophthalmopathy. CDR3 length: 15 residues. V was shortened by 0 bases and J by 0 bases, with 9 bases between the two germline ends. CDR1 and CDR2 from the germline V gene are MNHEY and SVGEGT. The source material, RNA transcripts, was used to amplify TCR beta CDR3 regions. HTBI primers drove first-round RT-PCR of the TCR CDR3. TCRdb used MiXCR to reprocess the multiplex PCR reads, holding one entry per CDR3 protein. The top ten clones hold 25% to 30% of a sample with over 250,000 distinct CDR3 sequences, 20% to 25% of them seen once.

The chain has TRBV6-2 or TRBV6-3 and TRBJ2-7; D not resolved. This TCR was sampled from a man aged 40-49 years with Graves' hyperthyroidism that later progressed to Graves' ophthalmopathy. The sample comprised blood. As DNA, the CDR3 is TGTGCCAGCAGTTACTCGGCAGAGAGCTCCTACGAGCAGTACTTC. Encoded protein: CASSYSAESSYEQYF.